This T cell receptor (beta chain) derives from a study of T cells in placental villitis. V gave up 7 bases and J gave up 5 bases, with 12 bases separating them. The germline V gene encodes CDR1 SGHVS and CDR2 FQNEAQ. This CDR3 has 13 residues. The immunoSEQ assay was v4. Data came from immunoSEQ multiplex PCR; TCRdb stores just in-frame clones and leaves some out. Among a few thousand clones listed, 82% were seen once. The sample comprised placental tissue containing maternal and fetal cells. The chain uses TRBV7-8 and TRBJ1-5; D remains unclear. This TCR derives from a human patient with infectious villitis; the placental T cells may come from both mother and fetus. The CDR3 sequence: CASTLIGDQPQHF. The CDR3 DNA reads as TGTGCCAGCACCCTTATAGGTGATCAGCCCCAGCATTTT.